The 6 T cell receptor beta chains presented below share a single source sample, sequenced in a study of blood T cell repertoires in COVID-19. Clones were read by immunoSEQ multiplex PCR, and TCRdb kept only the in-frame ones, dropping some. The table has 150,000 to 200,000 clones, roughly 81% seen once; the top ten hold under 6%. Source material: peripheral blood. All receptors derive from a woman aged 45-65 years with COVID-19, enrolled during active disease.

A single count supports this clone. V gene TRBV2 combines with J gene TRBJ1-2; the match to TRBD1 covers 10 bases. The CDR3 is made up of 14 amino acids. Per germline, CDR1 SNHLY and CDR2 FYNNEI. The ends lost 5 bases at V and 4 bases at J; junction bases unmatched: 4. CDR3 amino acids: CASSTDRGPYGYTF. The CDR3 coding sequence is TGTGCCAGCAGTACCGACAGGGGGCCCTATGGCTACACCTTC.

The V and J genes are TRBV15 and TRBJ1-1, with TRBD1 matching over 7 bases. Germline V gene sequence: CDR1 LNHNV, CDR2 YYDKDF (reference sequence). J lost 0 bases, V lost 8 bases, and 9 bases had no gene match. The CDR3 is 15 residues long. The CDR3 protein is CATSTGAPLNTEAFF. The CDR3 region has the DNA TGTGCCACCTCTACAGGGGCCCCCCTGAACACTGAAGCTTTCTTT. Full variable domain (outside the CDR3, taken from reference TRBV15 and TRBJ1-1): DAMVIQNPRYQVTQFGKPVTLSCSQTLNHNVMYWYQQKSSQAPKLLFHYYDKDFNNEADTPDNFQSRRPNTSFCFLDIRSPGLGDTAMYLCATSTGAPLNTEAFFGQGTRLTVV.

The chain joins TRBV9 to TRBJ2-3; TRBD2 aligns across 8 bases. V shed 0 bases and J 5 bases; nucleotides not matched to a gene: 5. The CDR3 contains 15 residues. CDR1 SGDLS and CDR2 YYNGEE come from the germline V gene. The CDR3 region has the DNA TGTGCCAGCAGCGTAGTCGGGGGGGCCGAAGATACGCAGTATTTT. Its translation: CASSVVGGAEDTQYF.

This chain joins TRBV5-8 and TRBJ1-2, with TRBD1 as a possible D gene (6 bases). Germline lookup yields CDR1 SGHTS and CDR2 YDEGEE. The CDR3 sequence is 13 residues long. V lost 4 bases and J lost 7, with 14 bases in between. The CDR3 DNA sequence: TGTGCCAGCAGCGGGGTTAGGGGGTCTGGCTACACCTTC. Amino acid sequence: CASSGVRGSGYTF.

This clone was detected only a few times. This rearrangement joins TRBV27 to TRBJ1-2; 8 bases map to TRBD1. The V gene's germline CDR1 is MNHEY and CDR2 SMNVEV (reference sequence). V lost 5 bases to trimming and J lost 4 bases; unmatched junction nucleotides: 18. This CDR3 is built from 18 residues. The CDR3 spells CASSNQGVGQGRPYGYTF. The CDR3, as DNA: TGTGCCAGCAGTAACCAAGGGGTTGGACAGGGTAGGCCCTATGGCTACACCTTC.

The V call is TRBV6-4, the J call TRBJ1-1; 7 bases align to TRBD1. There are 16 residues in the CDR3. Trimming removed 0 bases from V and 3 bases from J; junction bases left unmatched: 7. Germline lookup yields CDR1 MRHNA and CDR2 SNTAGT. CDR3 residues: CASSDSRAGGHTEAFF. For the CDR3, the DNA is TGTGCCAGCAGTGACTCGAGGGCAGGGGGACACACTGAAGCTTTCTTT.